This T cell receptor beta chain was identified in a study of early T cells in non-severe SARS-CoV-2 infection. Unique molecular identifiers tagged individual cDNA molecules. TCRdb reanalysed the 5' RACE reads using MiXCR and keeps one entry per CDR3 protein. The sample has tens of thousands of distinct CDR3 sequences; approximately 12% are singletons. CDR3 length: 18 residues. V gave up 1 base and J gave up 10 bases; unmatched junction bases: 19. Germline values: CDR1 SGHTA, CDR2 FQGTGA. This clonotype has ten or more counts. The clonotype originates from an adult who was a healthcare worker with PCR-confirmed SARS-CoV-2 infection or an uninfected control (not recorded which). The chain links TRBV7-3 to TRBJ2-1, with 7 bases fitting TRBD2. Specimen: whole blood. CDR3 DNA sequence: TGTGCCAGCAGCTTAAGCCCCATCTCAGCGGGATTTCGTGGAGAGCAGTTCTTC. Protein: CASSLSPISAGFRGEQFF.